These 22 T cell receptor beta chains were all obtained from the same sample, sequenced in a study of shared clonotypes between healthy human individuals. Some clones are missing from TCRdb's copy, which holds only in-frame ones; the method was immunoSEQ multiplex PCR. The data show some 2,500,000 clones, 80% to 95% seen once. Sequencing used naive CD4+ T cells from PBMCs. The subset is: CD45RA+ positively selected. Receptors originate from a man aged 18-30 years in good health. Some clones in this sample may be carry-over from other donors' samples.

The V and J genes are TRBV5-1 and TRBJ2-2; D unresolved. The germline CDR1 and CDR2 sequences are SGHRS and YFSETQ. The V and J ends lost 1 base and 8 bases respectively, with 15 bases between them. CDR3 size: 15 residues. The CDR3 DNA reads TGCGCCAGCAGCTTGTTATCTAGATTTTCAGGGGAGCTGTTTTTT. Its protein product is CASSLLSRFSGELFF.

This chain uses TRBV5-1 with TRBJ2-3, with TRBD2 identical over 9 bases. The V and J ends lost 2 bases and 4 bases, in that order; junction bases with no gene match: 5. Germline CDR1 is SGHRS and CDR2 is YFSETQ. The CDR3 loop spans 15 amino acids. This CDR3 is CASSFIAGASDTQYF. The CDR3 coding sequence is TGCGCCAGCAGCTTCATAGCGGGAGCCTCAGATACGCAGTATTTT.

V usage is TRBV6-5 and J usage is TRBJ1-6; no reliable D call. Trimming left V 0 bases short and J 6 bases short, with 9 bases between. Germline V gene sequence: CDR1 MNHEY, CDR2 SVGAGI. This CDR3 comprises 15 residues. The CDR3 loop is CASSYSGGFNSPLHF. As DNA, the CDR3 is TGTGCCAGCAGTTACTCAGGAGGGTTTAATTCACCCCTCCACTTT.

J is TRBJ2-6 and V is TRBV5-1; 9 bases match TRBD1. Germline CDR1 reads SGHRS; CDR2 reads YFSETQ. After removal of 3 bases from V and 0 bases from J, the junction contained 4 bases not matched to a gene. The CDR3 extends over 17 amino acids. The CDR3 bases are TGCGCCAGCAGCTGGGGGGACAGGGACTCTGGGGCCAACGTCCTGACTTTC. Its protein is CASSWGDRDSGANVLTF.

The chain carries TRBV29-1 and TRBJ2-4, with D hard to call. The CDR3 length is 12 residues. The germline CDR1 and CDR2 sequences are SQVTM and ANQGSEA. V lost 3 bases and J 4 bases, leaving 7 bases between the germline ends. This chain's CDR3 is CSVDHGKNIQYF. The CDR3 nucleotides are TGCAGCGTTGATCACGGGAAAAACATTCAGTACTTC.

The CDR3 coding sequence is TGCGCCAGCAGCTTGGTACTGGCGGAGAGGGGGAATGAGCAGTTCTTC. Translated, it gives CASSLVLAERGNEQFF. This chain connects TRBV5-1 to TRBJ2-1; tentatively, D is TRBD1 (6 bases). The CDR3 extends over 16 amino acids. Germline CDR1 SGHRS, CDR2 YFSETQ. Trimming stripped 0 bases from V and 7 bases from J, with 17 bases between.

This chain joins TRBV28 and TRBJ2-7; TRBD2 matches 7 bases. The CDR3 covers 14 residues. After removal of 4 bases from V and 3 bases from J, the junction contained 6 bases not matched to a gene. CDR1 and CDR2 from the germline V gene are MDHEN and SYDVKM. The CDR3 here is CASSSPREVYEQYF. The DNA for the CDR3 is TGTGCCAGCAGTTCCCCCCGGGAGGTCTACGAGCAGTACTTC.

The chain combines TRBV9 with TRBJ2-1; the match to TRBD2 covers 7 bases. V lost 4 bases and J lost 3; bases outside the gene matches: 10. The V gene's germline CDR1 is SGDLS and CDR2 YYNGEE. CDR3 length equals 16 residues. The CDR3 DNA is TGTGCCAGCAGCCTTGAAGCGGGAACAATCTACAATGAGCAGTTCTTC. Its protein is CASSLEAGTIYNEQFF.

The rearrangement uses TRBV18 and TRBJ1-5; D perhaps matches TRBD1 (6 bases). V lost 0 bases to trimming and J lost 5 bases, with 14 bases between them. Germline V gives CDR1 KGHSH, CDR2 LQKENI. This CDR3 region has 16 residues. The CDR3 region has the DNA TGTGCCAGCTCACCACCGAACGGGGGGCCCTATCAGCCCCAGCATTTT. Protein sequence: CASSPPNGGPYQPQHF.

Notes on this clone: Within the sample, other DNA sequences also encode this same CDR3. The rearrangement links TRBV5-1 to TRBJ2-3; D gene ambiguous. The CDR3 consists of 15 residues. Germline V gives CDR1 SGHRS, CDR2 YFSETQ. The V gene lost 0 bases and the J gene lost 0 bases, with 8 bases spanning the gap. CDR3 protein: CASSLEAGSTDTQYF. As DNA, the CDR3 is TGCGCCAGCAGCTTGGAGGCAGGTAGCACAGATACGCAGTATTTT.

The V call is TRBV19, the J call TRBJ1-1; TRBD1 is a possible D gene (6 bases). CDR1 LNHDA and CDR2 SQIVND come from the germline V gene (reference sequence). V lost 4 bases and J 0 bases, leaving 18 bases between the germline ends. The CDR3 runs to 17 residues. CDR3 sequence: CASSTPDRPFLNTEAFF. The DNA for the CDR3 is TGTGCCAGTAGTACTCCGGACAGACCCTTTCTGAACACTGAAGCTTTCTTT.

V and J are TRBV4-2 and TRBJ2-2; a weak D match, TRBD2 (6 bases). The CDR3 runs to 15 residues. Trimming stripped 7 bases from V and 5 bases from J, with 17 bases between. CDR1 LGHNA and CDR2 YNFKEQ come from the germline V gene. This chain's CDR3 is CASTPAGRLTGELFF. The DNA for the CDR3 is TGTGCCAGCACCCCAGCGGGTCGGCTAACCGGGGAGCTGTTTTTT.

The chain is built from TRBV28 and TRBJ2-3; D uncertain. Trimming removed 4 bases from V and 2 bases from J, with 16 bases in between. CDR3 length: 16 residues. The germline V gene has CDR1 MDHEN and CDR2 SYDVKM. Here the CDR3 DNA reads TGTGCCAGCAGTTACCCCGGTCTAGATTCCACAGATACGCAGTATTTT. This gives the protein CASSYPGLDSTDTQYF.

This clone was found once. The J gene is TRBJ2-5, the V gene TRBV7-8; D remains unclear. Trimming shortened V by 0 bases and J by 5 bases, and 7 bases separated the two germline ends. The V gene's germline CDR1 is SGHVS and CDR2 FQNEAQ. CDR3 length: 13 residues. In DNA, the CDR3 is TGTGCCAGCAGCTTAGCCCCGCTGGAGACCCAGTACTTC. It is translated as CASSLAPLETQYF. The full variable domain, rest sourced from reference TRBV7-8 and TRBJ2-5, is GAGVSQSPRYKVAKRGQDVALRCDPISGHVSLFWYQQALGQGPEFLTYFQNEAQLDKSGLPSDRFFAERPEGSVSTLKIQRTQQEDSAVYLCASSLAPLETQYFGPGTRLLVL.

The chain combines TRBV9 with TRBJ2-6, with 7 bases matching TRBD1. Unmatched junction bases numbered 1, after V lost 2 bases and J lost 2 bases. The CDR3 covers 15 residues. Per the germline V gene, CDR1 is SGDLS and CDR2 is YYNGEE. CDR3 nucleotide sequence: TGTGCCAGCAGCGTCAGGGGGACTGGGGCCAACGTCCTGACTTTC. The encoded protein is CASSVRGTGANVLTF. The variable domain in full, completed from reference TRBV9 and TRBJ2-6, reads DSGVTQTPKHLITATGQRVTLRCSPRSGDLSVYWYQQSLDQGLQFLIQYYNGEERAKGNILERFSAQQFPDLHSELNLSSLELGDSALYFCASSVRGTGANVLTFGAGSRLTVL.

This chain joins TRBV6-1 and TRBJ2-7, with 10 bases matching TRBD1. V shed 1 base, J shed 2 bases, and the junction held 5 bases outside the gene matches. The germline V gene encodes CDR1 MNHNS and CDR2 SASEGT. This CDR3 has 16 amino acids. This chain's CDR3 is CASSEDWDRGPYEQYF. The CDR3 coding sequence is TGTGCCAGCAGTGAAGATTGGGACAGGGGCCCCTACGAGCAGTACTTC.

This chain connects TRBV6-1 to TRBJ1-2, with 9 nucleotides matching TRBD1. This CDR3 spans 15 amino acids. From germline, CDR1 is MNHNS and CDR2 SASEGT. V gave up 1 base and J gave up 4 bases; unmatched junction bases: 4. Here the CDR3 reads CASSEGTGAGYGYTF. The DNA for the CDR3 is TGTGCCAGCAGTGAAGGGACAGGGGCGGGCTATGGCTACACCTTC.

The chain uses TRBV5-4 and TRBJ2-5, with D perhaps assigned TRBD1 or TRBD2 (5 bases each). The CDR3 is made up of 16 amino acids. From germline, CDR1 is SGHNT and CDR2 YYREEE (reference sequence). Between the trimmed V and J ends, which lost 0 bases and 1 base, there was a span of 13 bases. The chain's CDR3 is CASSLGDGGVQETQYF. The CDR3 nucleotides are TGTGCCAGCAGCTTGGGGGACGGTGGGGTCCAAGAGACCCAGTACTTC.

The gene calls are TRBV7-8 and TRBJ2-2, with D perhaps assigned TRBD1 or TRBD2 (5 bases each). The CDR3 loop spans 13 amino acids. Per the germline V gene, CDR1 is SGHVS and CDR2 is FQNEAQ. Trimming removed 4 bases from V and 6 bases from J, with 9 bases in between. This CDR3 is CASSWGIPGELFF. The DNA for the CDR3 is TGTGCCAGCAGCTGGGGGATCCCCGGGGAGCTGTTTTTT.

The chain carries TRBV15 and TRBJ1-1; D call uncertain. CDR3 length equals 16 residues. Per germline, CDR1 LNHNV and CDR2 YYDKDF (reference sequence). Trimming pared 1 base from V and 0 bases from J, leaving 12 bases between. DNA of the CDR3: TGTGCCACCAGCAGAGCCGCCTGGGGTTTGAACACTGAAGCTTTCTTT. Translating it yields CATSRAAWGLNTEAFF.

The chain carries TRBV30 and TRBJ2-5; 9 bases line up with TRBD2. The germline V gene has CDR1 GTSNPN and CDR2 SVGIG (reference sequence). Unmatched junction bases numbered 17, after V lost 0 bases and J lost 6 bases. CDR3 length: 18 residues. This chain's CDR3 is CAWSVTLRASGTLKTQYF. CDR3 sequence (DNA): TGTGCCTGGAGTGTAACTTTGAGGGCTAGCGGGACTTTGAAGACCCAGTACTTC.

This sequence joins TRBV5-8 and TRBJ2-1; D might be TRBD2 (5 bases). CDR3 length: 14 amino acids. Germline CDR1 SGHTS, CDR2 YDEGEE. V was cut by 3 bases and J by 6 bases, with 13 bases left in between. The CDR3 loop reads CASSWSSTRNEQFF. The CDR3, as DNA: TGTGCCAGCAGCTGGTCTAGCACTCGCAATGAGCAGTTCTTC.